This T cell receptor beta chain was recovered during a study of CD8 T cells in Susac syndrome. V lost 4 bases to trimming and J lost 1 base, with 14 bases between them. CDR1 is SGHRS, CDR2 YFSETQ, per germline. This CDR3 has 16 amino acids. RNA in amounts of about 0.5 to 1 ug was reverse transcribed with random hexamers. The method of amplification for TCR beta CDR3 was immunoSEQ multiplex PCR, covering 54 Vbeta and 13 Jbeta. TCRdb called the immunoSEQ multiplex PCR reads again in MiXCR, with one record for every CDR3 protein. Found here are 170,000 or so distinct CDR3 sequences, 85% to 95% of them singletons; the top ten hold 0.09% to 0.095%. Relapsing-remitting disease, either stable or active, was present in the multiple sclerosis controls, who were treatment-naive patients.

Sequencing input: CD4+ T cells from PBMCs. The clonotype comes from a human donor with multiple sclerosis. The chain employs TRBV5-1 and TRBJ2-2, with D unresolved. In DNA form, the CDR3 reads TGCGCCAGCAGCCCAGTCACCCCACGGAACACCGGGGAGCTGTTTTTT. Its protein product is CASSPVTPRNTGELFF.